The entry below describes one TCR beta chain. The sample originates from a study of technical replicates of blood from a few donors. Sequenced by immunoSEQ multiplex PCR; TCRdb stores in-frame clones only, minus some. Of tens of thousands of clones in the sample, around 94% were seen once. The specimen was T cells isolated from PBMCs. This sequence originates from a human donor in good health.

The CDR3 loop reads CASSLRRDRSYEQYF. The CDR3 DNA is TGCGCCAGCAGCTTGAGGCGGGACAGATCCTACGAGCAGTACTTC. The chain carries TRBV5-1 and TRBJ2-7; tentative D call: TRBD1 (7 bases). Trimming removed 1 base from V and 1 base from J, with 12 bases in between. CDR1 is SGHRS and CDR2 is YFSETQ in the germline V gene. The CDR3 contains 15 residues.